Below are 15 T cell receptor beta chains sequenced from a single sample in a study of shared clonotypes between healthy human individuals. Naivety among CD8 cells was defined by CD45RO negativity and positive CCR7 selection, thereby excluding terminally differentiated effector memory CD45RA+ cells. Assay used: immunoSEQ multiplex PCR; TCRdb lists only in-frame clones, some missing. Among some 1,900,000 clones listed, about 95% were seen once. The sample comprised naive CD8+ T cells sorted from blood. The receptors stem from a man younger than 35 in good health.

This clone has a single count. The J gene is TRBJ2-7, the V gene TRBV6-5, with TRBD2 matching 10 bases. V shed 6 bases, J shed 5 bases, and the junction held 10 bases outside the gene matches. There are 15 residues in the CDR3. The V gene's germline CDR1 is MNHEY and CDR2 SVGAGI. CDR3 in amino acids: CASSNLAGVTDEQYF. The DNA of the CDR3 is TGTGCCAGCAGCAATCTAGCGGGAGTGACAGACGAGCAGTACTTC.

This chain connects TRBV9 to TRBJ1-2; D unclear. The CDR3 length is 16 residues. CDR1 and CDR2 from the germline V gene are SGDLS and YYNGEE. Trimming left V 0 bases short and J 1 base short, with 13 bases between. This CDR3 reads CASSVDNAVSNYGYTF. CDR3 nucleotides: TGTGCCAGCAGCGTAGACAACGCGGTCAGTAACTATGGCTACACCTTC. The whole variable domain, remainder taken from reference TRBV9 and TRBJ1-2, is DSGVTQTPKHLITATGQRVTLRCSPRSGDLSVYWYQQSLDQGLQFLIQYYNGEERAKGNILERFSAQQFPDLHSELNLSSLELGDSALYFCASSVDNAVSNYGYTFGSGTRLTVV.

The sample holds one count of this clone. This chain links TRBV7-9 with TRBJ2-1; TRBD2 matches 9 bases. Germline V gives CDR1 SEHNR, CDR2 FQNEAQ (reference sequence). V lost 2 bases and J lost 3; bases outside the gene matches: 14. The CDR3 is 19 amino acids. For the CDR3, the DNA is TGTGCCAGCAGCTTAAACGTCGGCGGGAGGGATGAGTACTACAATGAGCAGTTCTTC. This gives the protein CASSLNVGGRDEYYNEQFF.

This clone showed up just a few times. This same CDR3 is encoded by further DNA sequences in the sample. This chain joins TRBV6-1 and TRBJ2-7; a weak D match, TRBD2 (6 bases). V gave up 6 bases and J gave up 4 bases, with 13 bases separating them. Germline lookup yields CDR1 MNHNS and CDR2 SASEGT. The CDR3 extends over 13 amino acids. The DNA for the CDR3 is TGTGCCAGCAGAGAGACTGGGACTTACGAGCAGTACTTC. Translation: CASRETGTYEQYF.

The CDR3 loop is CASSFVGRGTGELFF. CDR3 DNA sequence: TGTGCCAGCAGTTTTGTGGGGAGAGGGACCGGGGAGCTGTTTTTT. The chain carries TRBV27 and TRBJ2-2; TRBD2 might be the D (5 bases). The germline gives CDR1 MNHEY, CDR2 SMNVEV (reference sequence). V shed 3 bases and J shed 5 bases, with 13 bases lying between them. This CDR3 is built from 15 residues.

This chain links TRBV7-9 with TRBJ2-7, with D possibly being TRBD2 (6 bases). The CDR3 is made up of 15 amino acids. The germline CDR1 and CDR2 sequences are SEHNR and FQNEAQ (reference sequence). V was pared by 0 bases and J by 5 bases, with 14 bases between. CDR3 amino acids: CASSLARGAEHEQYF. The DNA of the CDR3 is TGTGCCAGCAGCTTAGCGCGGGGAGCGGAGCACGAGCAGTACTTC.

The chain couples TRBV30 to TRBJ2-3; 7 bases agree with TRBD2. The V gene's germline CDR1 is GTSNPN and CDR2 SVGIG (reference sequence). The CDR3 length is 16 residues. The V segment lost 0 bases and the J segment 2 bases; nucleotides outside the gene matches: 8. The DNA of the CDR3 is TGTGCCTGGAGTGTATATGCGGGGGAAGACACAGATACGCAGTATTTT. As protein: CAWSVYAGEDTDTQYF.

The chain uses TRBV19 and TRBJ1-1; the match to TRBD1 covers 10 bases. Germline trimming cut 4 bases from V and 4 bases from J; bases unmatched to any gene: 6. The CDR3 totals 15 residues. CDR1 and CDR2 (germline): LNHDA, SQIVND (reference sequence). The CDR3: CASSTWTGGGTEAFF. DNA for the CDR3: TGTGCCAGTAGTACCTGGACAGGGGGTGGCACTGAAGCTTTCTTT.

In this sample, this clone turned up once. The rearrangement links TRBV2 to TRBJ1-4; the D is unclear. Germline assignment: CDR1 SNHLY and CDR2 FYNNEI. The CDR3 consists of 15 residues. The V and J ends lost 1 base and 3 bases respectively, with 9 bases between them. This CDR3 is CASSEEVVANEKLFF. In DNA form, the CDR3 reads TGTGCCAGCAGTGAAGAGGTGGTGGCTAATGAAAAACTGTTTTTT. Full variable domain (remainder filled in from reference TRBV2 and TRBJ1-4): EPEVTQTPSHQVTQMGQEVILRCVPISNHLYFYWYRQILGQKVEFLVSFYNNEISEKSEIFDDQFSVERPDGSNFTLKIRSTKLEDSAMYFCASSEEVVANEKLFFGSGTQLSVL.

This chain connects TRBV27 to TRBJ2-1, with D tentatively TRBD1 or TRBD2 (5 bases each). This CDR3 is 14 amino acids long. With 4 bases removed from V and 8 bases from J, the gap between germline ends came to 15 bases. Germline loops: CDR1 MNHEY, CDR2 SMNVEV (reference sequence). The CDR3 loop is CASSSGTWGDEQFF. The DNA for the CDR3 is TGTGCCAGCAGTTCCGGGACCTGGGGCGATGAGCAGTTCTTC.

The chain uses TRBV4-3 and TRBJ1-2, with D unclear. The CDR3 contains 13 residues. V was cut by 0 bases and J by 8 bases, with 10 bases left in between. Per germline, CDR1 LGHNA and CDR2 YSLEER. The CDR3 loop reads CASSQDSASGYTF. The CDR3 DNA sequence: TGCGCCAGCAGCCAAGATTCGGCGAGCGGCTACACCTTC.

The V gene is TRBV10-2, the J gene TRBJ2-1; 7 bases map to TRBD2. This CDR3 comprises 16 residues. Germline-derived CDR1 and CDR2 are WSHSY and SAAADI. V lost 0 bases to trimming and J lost 3 bases; unmatched junction nucleotides: 5. DNA of the CDR3: TGCGCCAGCAGTGAGTCGAAAGCGGGGTTCTACAATGAGCAGTTCTTC. As protein: CASSESKAGFYNEQFF.

Regarding this clone: The same CDR3 is also encoded by other DNA sequences in this sample. V usage is TRBV2 and J usage is TRBJ2-7; possibly TRBD1 for D (6 bases). Germline values: CDR1 SNHLY, CDR2 FYNNEI. V lost 7 bases, J lost 2 bases, and 9 bases lay in between. This CDR3 has 12 amino acids. CDR3 coding DNA: TGTGCCAGCACAGGACAGACCTACGAGCAGTACTTC. Its translation: CASTGQTYEQYF. The full variable domain, with the rest looked up from reference TRBV2 and TRBJ2-7, is EPEVTQTPSHQVTQMGQEVILRCVPISNHLYFYWYRQILGQKVEFLVSFYNNEISEKSEIFDDQFSVERPDGSNFTLKIRSTKLEDSAMYFCASTGQTYEQYFGPGTRLTVT.

Notes on this clone: Other DNA sequences in the same sample also yield this CDR3. The rearrangement uses TRBV5-6 and TRBJ2-7; D is perhaps TRBD2 (5 bases). Trimming shortened V by 4 bases and J by 0 bases, and 8 bases separated the two germline ends. CDR1 and CDR2 from the germline V gene are SGHDT and YYEEEE. The CDR3 has 13 residues. CDR3 sequence reads: CASSRGHSYEQYF. CDR3 coding DNA: TGTGCCAGCAGCCGCGGGCACTCCTACGAGCAGTACTTC. Together with reference TRBV5-6 and TRBJ2-7, the CDR3 gives the full variable domain: DAGVTQSPTHLIKTRGQQVTLRCSPKSGHDTVSWYQQALGQGPQFIFQYYEEEERQRGNFPDRFSGHQFPNYSSELNVNALLLGDSALYLCASSRGHSYEQYFGPGTRLTVT.

V usage is TRBV15 and J usage is TRBJ2-3; tentatively, D is TRBD1 or TRBD2 (6 bases each). This CDR3 has 17 amino acids. V shed 0 bases and J shed 0 bases, with 13 bases lying between them. Germline lookup yields CDR1 LNHNV and CDR2 YYDKDF (reference sequence). The CDR3 sequence is CATSRDARGPSTDTQYF. The CDR3 DNA follows: TGTGCCACCAGCAGAGATGCTCGGGGGCCTAGCACAGATACGCAGTATTTT.